Listed below are T cell receptor beta chains from one sample, sequenced in a study of blood T cell repertoires in COVID-19. Sequencing was performed with immunoSEQ multiplex PCR; in TCRdb, only in-frame clones are kept and a portion is missing. The table records 200,000 to 250,000 clones, about 90% of them present only once. Material for sequencing was peripheral blood. The receptors stem from a man between 18 and 29 years old with active or convalescent COVID-19. The CDR3 runs from the conserved cysteine through the conserved F or W.

V gene	J gene	CDR3 protein
TRBV24-1	TRBJ2-5	CATSDYSARAQETQYF
TRBV3-1/TRBV3-2	TRBJ1-2	CASSQRLRGYTF
TRBV3-1/TRBV3-2	TRBJ1-3	CASSQQVSSGNTIYF
TRBV30	TRBJ1-5	CAWSVQRDQPQHF
TRBV10-3	TRBJ2-1	CAISESGAHVNEQFF
TRBV4-2	TRBJ2-2	CASSQEGLGFGGELFF
TRBV6-2/TRBV6-3	TRBJ1-5	CASSYRGTNQPQHF
TRBV6-1	TRBJ1-5	CASSESAGANQPQHF
TRBV18	TRBJ2-7	CASSPAGGRDGQYF
TRBV19	TRBJ1-5	CASSPTGQGGQPQHF
TRBV3-1/TRBV3-2	TRBJ2-6	CASSQPRAGTGANVLTF
TRBV7-2	TRBJ2-1	CASSLKSGGLAGANEQFF
TRBV15	TRBJ1-5	CATNSGVDQPQHF
TRBV5-4	TRBJ2-3	CASSPTGTVHDTQYF
TRBV30	TRBJ2-2	CAWTGTSGSTGELFF
TRBV28	TRBJ1-6	CASSLRGQGGNSPLHF
TRBV2	TRBJ1-1	CASSEQLTARMNTEAFF
TRBV10-3	TRBJ2-2	CAISESIQVPELFF
TRBV28	TRBJ2-7	CASSIQRDLNEQYF
TRBV14	TRBJ2-2	CASRSTPGREGLPDTGELFF
TRBV4-2	TRBJ2-1	CASSQAFGTSGSNEQFF
TRBV4-1	TRBJ2-2	CASSQLQGANGELFF
TRBV30	TRBJ1-2	CAWSSRGRSGYTF
TRBV7-3	TRBJ1-1	CASSGAGFTEAFF
TRBV11-2	TRBJ2-5	CASSLTRVFETQYF
TRBV7-2	TRBJ2-7	CASSLVVTYEQYF
TRBV19	TRBJ2-1	CASSMTSGTYNEQFF
TRBV2	TRBJ2-1	CARSGGGSGVNEQFF
TRBV5-6	TRBJ1-2	CASSLAARVDYGYTF
TRBV2	TRBJ2-1	CASSEIPGDSYNEQFF
TRBV18	TRBJ1-1	CASSQDRLNTEAFF
TRBV5-1	TRBJ1-6	CASRPGTGDSPLHF
TRBV5-1	TRBJ1-1	CASSPNAGLKMFTEAFF
TRBV7-3	TRBJ2-2	CASSLSGNTGELFF
TRBV25-1	TRBJ1-2	CASSARDRVVDYGYTF
TRBV7-9	TRBJ2-5	CASSLYLEGAETQYF
TRBV19	TRBJ2-2	CASIPRGRDSYTGELFF
TRBV5-1	TRBJ1-1	CASSSEGNTEAFF
TRBV6-5	TRBJ1-1	CASRSRRTGATEAFF
TRBV6-5	TRBJ2-1	CASSYIRTGVIDEQFF
TRBV7-2	TRBJ2-3	CASRLANTDTQYF
TRBV28	TRBJ2-7	CASSLLGYEQYF